A single sample is the source of the 3 T cell receptor beta chains below, sequenced in a study of cytomegalovirus exposure and HLA in healthy donors. PCR primers comprised 60 Vbeta and 13 Jbeta primers. Sequencing used immunoSEQ multiplex PCR; TCRdb keeps in-frame clones, though not all of them. Here the sample spans roughly 160,000 clones, 70% to 80% being singletons. Input material: PBMCs. These receptor sequences come from a man in his 60s in good health and CMV-seronegative.

This chain links TRBV6-6 with TRBJ1-1, with TRBD1 matching over 8 bases. Unmatched junction bases numbered 9, after V lost 2 bases and J lost 7 bases. This CDR3 is 15 amino acids long. Germline assignment: CDR1 MNHNY and CDR2 SVGAGI (reference sequence). The CDR3: CASSYAAGGLGEAFF. The CDR3 DNA is TGTGCCAGCAGTTACGCGGCAGGGGGCTTGGGTGAAGCTTTCTTT.

V gene TRBV29-1 combines with J gene TRBJ2-7; 10 bases are a match to TRBD1. CDR3 length equals 14 residues. J gave up 3 bases and V 2 bases, and 4 bases lay outside the gene matches. Per the germline V gene, CDR1 is SQVTM and CDR2 is ANQGSEA. The CDR3 DNA reads TGCAGCGTTGAAACTAGGGACAGGGGCTACGAGCAGTACTTC. It yields the protein CSVETRDRGYEQYF.

The sample holds a few counts of this clone. The chain joins TRBV11-3 to TRBJ2-2, with TRBD2 matching 7 bases. The CDR3 extends over 14 amino acids. V gave up 6 bases and J gave up 8 bases; unmatched junction bases: 9. Germline V gene lookup returns CDR1 SGHNT and CDR2 YENEEA. CDR3 DNA: TGTGCCAGCAGTCCGAGCGGGGTGCCGGGGGAGCTGTTTTTT. It encodes CASSPSGVPGELFF.